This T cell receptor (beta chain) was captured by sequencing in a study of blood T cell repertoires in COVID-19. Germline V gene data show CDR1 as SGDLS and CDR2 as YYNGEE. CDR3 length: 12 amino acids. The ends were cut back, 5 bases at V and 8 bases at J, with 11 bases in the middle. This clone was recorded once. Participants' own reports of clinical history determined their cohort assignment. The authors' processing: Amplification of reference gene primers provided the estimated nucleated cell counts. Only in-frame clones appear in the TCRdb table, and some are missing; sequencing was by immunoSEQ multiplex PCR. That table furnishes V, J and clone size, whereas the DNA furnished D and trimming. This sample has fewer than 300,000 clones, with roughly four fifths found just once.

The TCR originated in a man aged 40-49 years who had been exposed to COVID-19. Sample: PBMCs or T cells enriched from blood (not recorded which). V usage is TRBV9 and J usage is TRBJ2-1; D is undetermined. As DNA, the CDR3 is TGTGCCAGCAGGGCCTCCATGGATGAGCAGTTCTTC. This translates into CASRASMDEQFF.